Following are 5 T cell receptor beta chains from one sample sequenced in a study of cytomegalovirus exposure and HLA in healthy donors. PCR primers comprised 60 Vbeta and 13 Jbeta primers. The data were produced by immunoSEQ multiplex PCR, yet TCRdb's version contains in-frame clones alone and is incomplete. The sample yields some 150,000 clones, approximately 80% seen once. Sequencing was carried out using PBMCs. Receptors originate from a male donor in good health and CMV-seronegative.

The J gene is TRBJ2-1, the V gene TRBV6-4, with TRBD2 identical over 13 bases. The CDR3 loop spans 13 amino acids. The germline V gene has CDR1 MRHNA and CDR2 SNTAGT. V lost 4 bases to trimming and J lost 9 bases; unmatched junction nucleotides: 0. DNA for the CDR3: TGTGCCAGCAGTGGACTAGCGGGGGGTGAGCAGTTCTTC. It codes for CASSGLAGGEQFF.

This clone has just a few counts. The V call is TRBV19, the J call TRBJ2-3, with 8 positions matching TRBD2. The CDR3 contains 17 residues. CDR1 and CDR2 from the germline V gene are LNHDA and SQIVND (reference sequence). V shed 6 bases, J shed 0 bases, and the junction held 11 bases outside the gene matches. The CDR3 spells CASSTAAAGASTDTQYF. CDR3 in DNA: TGTGCCAGTAGCACGGCGGCAGCGGGGGCTAGCACAGATACGCAGTATTTT.

V usage is TRBV27 and J usage is TRBJ2-7, with D perhaps TRBD2 (5 bases). The CDR3 consists of 15 residues. CDR1 and CDR2 from the germline V gene are MNHEY and SMNVEV (reference sequence). Deletions cut 2 bases from V and 0 bases from J, with 11 bases between. The DNA of the CDR3 is TGTGCCAGCAGTTTACGGGGAAAGAGCTCCTACGAGCAGTACTTC. Translation gives CASSLRGKSSYEQYF.

The chain employs TRBV2 and TRBJ1-4, with D tentatively TRBD1 (5 bases). Germline V lookup: CDR1 SNHLY, CDR2 FYNNEI. V lost 3 bases and J lost 4, with 9 bases in between. The CDR3 runs to 14 residues. CDR3 sequence: CASSEYRINEKLFF. The CDR3 nucleotides are TGTGCCAGCAGTGAGTACAGGATTAATGAAAAACTGTTTTTT.

The rearrangement uses TRBV7-9 and TRBJ2-5; tentatively, D is TRBD2 (5 bases). CDR1 and CDR2 (germline): SEHNR, FQNEAQ (reference sequence). The CDR3 length is 13 residues. Trimming took 2 bases from V and 3 from J, leaving 7 bases between them. The CDR3 DNA is TGTGCCAGCAGCTTACGGGAAGAAGAGACCCAGTACTTC. Translation: CASSLREEETQYF.